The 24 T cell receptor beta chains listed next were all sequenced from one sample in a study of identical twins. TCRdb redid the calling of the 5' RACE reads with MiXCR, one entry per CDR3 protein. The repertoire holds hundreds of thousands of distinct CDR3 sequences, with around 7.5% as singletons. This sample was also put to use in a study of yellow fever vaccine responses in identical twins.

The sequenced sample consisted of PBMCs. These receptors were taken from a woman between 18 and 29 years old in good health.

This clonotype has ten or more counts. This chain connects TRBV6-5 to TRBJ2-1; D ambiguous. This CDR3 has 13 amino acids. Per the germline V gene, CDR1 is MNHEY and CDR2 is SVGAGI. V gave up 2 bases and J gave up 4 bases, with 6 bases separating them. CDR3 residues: CASSYGPYNEQFF. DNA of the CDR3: TGTGCCAGCAGTTACGGACCGTACAATGAGCAGTTCTTC.

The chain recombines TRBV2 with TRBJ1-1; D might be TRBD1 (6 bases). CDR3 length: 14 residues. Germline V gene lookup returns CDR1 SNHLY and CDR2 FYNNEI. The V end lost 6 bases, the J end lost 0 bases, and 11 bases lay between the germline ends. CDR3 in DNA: TGTGCCAGCAGGGATGACAGGATGAACACTGAAGCTTTCTTT. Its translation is CASRDDRMNTEAFF.

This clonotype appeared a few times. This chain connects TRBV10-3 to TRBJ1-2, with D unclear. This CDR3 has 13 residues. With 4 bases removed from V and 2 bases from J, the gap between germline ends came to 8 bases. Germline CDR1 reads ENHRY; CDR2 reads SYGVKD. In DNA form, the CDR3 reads TGTGCCATCAGTGTGGACGAGAACTATGGCTACACCTTC. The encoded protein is CAISVDENYGYTF.

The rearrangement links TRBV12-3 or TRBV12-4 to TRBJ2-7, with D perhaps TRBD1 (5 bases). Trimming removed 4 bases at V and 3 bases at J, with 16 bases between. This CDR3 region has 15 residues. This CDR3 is CASSSDRYAIYEQYF. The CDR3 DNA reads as TGTGCCAGCAGTTCCGACAGATACGCTATCTACGAGCAGTACTTC.

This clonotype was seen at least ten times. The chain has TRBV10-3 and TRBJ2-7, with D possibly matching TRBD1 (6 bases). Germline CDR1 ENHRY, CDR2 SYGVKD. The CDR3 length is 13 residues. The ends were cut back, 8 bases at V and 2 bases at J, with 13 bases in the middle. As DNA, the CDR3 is TGTGCCATCCGCAGGGGTGAGGCCTACGAGCAGTACTTC. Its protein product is CAIRRGEAYEQYF.

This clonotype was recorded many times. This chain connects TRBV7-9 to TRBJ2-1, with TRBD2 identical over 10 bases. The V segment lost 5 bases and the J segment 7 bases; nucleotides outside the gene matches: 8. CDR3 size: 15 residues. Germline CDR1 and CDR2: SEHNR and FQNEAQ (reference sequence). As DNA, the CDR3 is TGTGCCAGCAGCCTGAGACTAGCGGGTAGTAATGAGCAGTTCTTC. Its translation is CASSLRLAGSNEQFF.

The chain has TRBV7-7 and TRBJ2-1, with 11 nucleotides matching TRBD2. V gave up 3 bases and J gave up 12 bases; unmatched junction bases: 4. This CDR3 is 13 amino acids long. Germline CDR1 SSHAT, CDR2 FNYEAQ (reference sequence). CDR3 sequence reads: CASSFGLAGGQFF. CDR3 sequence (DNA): TGTGCCAGCAGCTTTGGACTAGCGGGCGGGCAGTTCTTC.

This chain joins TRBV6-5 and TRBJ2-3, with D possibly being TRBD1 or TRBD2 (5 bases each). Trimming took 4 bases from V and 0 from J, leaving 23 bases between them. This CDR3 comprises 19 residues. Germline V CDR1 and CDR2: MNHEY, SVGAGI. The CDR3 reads CASSSRRGGRLSSTDTQYF. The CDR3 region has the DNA TGTGCCAGCAGTTCCCGCCGGGGCGGTAGACTTTCTAGCACAGATACGCAGTATTTT.

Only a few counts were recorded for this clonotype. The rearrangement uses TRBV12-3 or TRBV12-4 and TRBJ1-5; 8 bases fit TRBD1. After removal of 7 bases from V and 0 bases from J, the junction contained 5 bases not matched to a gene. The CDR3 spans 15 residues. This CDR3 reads CASNPTGDSNQPQHF. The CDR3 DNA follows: TGTGCCAGCAATCCGACAGGGGATAGCAATCAGCCCCAGCATTTT.

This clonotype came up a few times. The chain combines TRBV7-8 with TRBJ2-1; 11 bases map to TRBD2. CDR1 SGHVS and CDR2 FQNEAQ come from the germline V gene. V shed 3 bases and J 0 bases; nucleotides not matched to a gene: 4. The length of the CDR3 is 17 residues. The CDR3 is CASSFILAGVSYNEQFF. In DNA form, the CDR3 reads TGTGCCAGCAGCTTCATACTAGCGGGAGTCTCCTACAATGAGCAGTTCTTC.

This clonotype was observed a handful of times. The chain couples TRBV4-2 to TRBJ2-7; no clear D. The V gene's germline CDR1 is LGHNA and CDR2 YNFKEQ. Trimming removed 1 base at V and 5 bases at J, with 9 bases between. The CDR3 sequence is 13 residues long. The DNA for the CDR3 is TGTGCCAGCAGCCAAGTCACCGATAACGAGCAGTACTTC. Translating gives CASSQVTDNEQYF.

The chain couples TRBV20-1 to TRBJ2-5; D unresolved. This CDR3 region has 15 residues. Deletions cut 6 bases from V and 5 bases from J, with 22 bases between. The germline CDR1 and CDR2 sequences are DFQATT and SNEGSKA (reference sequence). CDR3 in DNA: TGCAGTGCCACTTTCCTGGGCCGCCCCGCGGAGACCCAGTACTTC. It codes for CSATFLGRPAETQYF.

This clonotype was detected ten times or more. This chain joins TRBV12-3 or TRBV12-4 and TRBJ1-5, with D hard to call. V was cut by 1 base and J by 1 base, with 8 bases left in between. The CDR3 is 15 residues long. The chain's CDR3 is CASSLGLTSNQPQHF. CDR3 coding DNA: TGTGCCAGCAGTTTAGGGCTGACCAGCAATCAGCCCCAGCATTTT.

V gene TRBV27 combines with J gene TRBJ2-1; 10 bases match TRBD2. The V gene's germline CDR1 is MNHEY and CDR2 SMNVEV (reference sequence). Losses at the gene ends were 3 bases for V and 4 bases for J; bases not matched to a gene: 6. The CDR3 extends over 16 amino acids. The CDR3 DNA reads TGTGCCAGCAGTTTCCGGGGACTAGCGCAATACAATGAGCAGTTCTTC. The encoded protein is CASSFRGLAQYNEQFF.

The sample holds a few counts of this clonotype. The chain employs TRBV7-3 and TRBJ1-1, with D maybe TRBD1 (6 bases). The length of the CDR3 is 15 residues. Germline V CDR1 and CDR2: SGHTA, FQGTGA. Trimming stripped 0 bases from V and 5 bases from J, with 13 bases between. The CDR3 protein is CASSLTQGSWTEAFF. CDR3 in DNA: TGTGCCAGCAGCTTAACACAGGGTAGTTGGACTGAAGCTTTCTTT.

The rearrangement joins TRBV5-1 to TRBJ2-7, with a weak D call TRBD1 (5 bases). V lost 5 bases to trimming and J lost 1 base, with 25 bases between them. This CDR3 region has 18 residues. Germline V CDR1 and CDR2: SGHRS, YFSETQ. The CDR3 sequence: CASRPSSGSTFHSYEQYF. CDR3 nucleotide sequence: TGCGCCAGCAGGCCCTCTTCAGGGTCCACGTTCCATTCCTACGAGCAGTACTTC.

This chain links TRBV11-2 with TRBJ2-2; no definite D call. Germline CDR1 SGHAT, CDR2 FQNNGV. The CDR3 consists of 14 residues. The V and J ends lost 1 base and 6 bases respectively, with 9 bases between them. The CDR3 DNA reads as TGTGCCAGCAGCTTAGTAGGGTTCGCCGGGGAGCTGTTTTTT. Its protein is CASSLVGFAGELFF.

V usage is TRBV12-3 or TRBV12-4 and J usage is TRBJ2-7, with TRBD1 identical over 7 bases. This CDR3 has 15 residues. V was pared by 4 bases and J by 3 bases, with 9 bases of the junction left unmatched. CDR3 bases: TGTGCCAGCAGTTCCCGACAGGGTATAGACTACGAGCAGTACTTC. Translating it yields CASSSRQGIDYEQYF.

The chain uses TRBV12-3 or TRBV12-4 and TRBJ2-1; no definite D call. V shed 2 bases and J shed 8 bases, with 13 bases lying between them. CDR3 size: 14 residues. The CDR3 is CASSLLSLRDEQFF. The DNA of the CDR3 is TGTGCCAGCAGTTTACTTAGTCTTCGGGATGAGCAGTTCTTC.

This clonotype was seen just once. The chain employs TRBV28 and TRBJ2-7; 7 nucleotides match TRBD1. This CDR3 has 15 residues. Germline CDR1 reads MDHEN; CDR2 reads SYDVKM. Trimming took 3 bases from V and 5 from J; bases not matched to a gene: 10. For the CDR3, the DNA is TGTGCCAGCAGTTTTCCCGAGACAGGGAACGACGAGCAGTACTTC. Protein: CASSFPETGNDEQYF. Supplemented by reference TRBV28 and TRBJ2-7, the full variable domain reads DVKVTQSSRYLVKRTGEKVFLECVQDMDHENMFWYRQDPGLGLRLIYFSYDVKMKEKGDIPEGYSVSREKKERFSLILESASTNQTSMYLCASSFPETGNDEQYFGPGTRLTVT.

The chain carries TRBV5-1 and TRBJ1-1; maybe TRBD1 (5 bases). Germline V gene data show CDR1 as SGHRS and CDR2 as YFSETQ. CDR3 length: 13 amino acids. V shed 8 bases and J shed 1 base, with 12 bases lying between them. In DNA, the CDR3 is TGCGCCAGGGGCCCGACAGCGAACACTGAAGCTTTCTTT. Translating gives CARGPTANTEAFF.

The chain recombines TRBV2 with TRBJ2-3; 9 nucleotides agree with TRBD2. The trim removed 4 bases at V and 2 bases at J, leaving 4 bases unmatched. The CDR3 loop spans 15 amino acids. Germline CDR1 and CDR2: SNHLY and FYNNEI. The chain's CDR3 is CASSVSGGNTDTQYF. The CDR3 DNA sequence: TGTGCCAGCAGTGTTAGCGGGGGAAACACAGATACGCAGTATTTT.

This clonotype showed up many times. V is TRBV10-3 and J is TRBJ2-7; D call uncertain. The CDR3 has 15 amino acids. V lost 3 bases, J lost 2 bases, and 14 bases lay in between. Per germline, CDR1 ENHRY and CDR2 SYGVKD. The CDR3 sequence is CAISDRTGGTYEQYV. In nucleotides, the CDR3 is TGTGCCATCAGTGACCGGACGGGCGGAACCTACGAGCAGTACGTC.

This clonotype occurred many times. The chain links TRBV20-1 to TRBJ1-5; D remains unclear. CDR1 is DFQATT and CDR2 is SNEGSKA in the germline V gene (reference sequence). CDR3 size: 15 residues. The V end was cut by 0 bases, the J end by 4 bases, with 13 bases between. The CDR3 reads CSARDHEGSNQPQHF. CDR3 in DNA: TGCAGTGCTAGAGATCATGAGGGTTCGAATCAGCCCCAGCATTTT.